The next 6 T cell receptor beta chains were all read from a single sample in a study of blood T cell repertoires in COVID-19 (dated by TCRdb to between 2020 and 2021). Receptors were amplified or captured by the immunoSEQ multiplex PCR assay. TCRdb limited this immuneACCESS table to in-frame rearrangements with V and J called. A share of clones is missing; checked studies link under half to unresolved V genes, and the rest is unexplained. This sample gives some 70,000 clones in total; more than 80% of them show up just once. The ten largest account for 6.5% to 7.5% of the sample. The sample consisted of peripheral blood. Receptors were obtained from an elderly woman with active COVID-19.

This sequence joins TRBV7-9 and TRBJ2-2; tentatively, D is TRBD2 (5 bases). Germline V gene sequence: CDR1 SEHNR, CDR2 FQNEAQ (reference sequence). This CDR3 is built from 16 residues. V lost 0 bases, J lost 3 bases, and 11 bases lay in between. DNA for the CDR3: TGTGCCAGCAGCTTAGCCGTCGGGGTGTACACCGGGGAGCTGTTTTTT. It is translated as CASSLAVGVYTGELFF.

The chain is built from TRBV29-1 and TRBJ2-3, with a possible D match to TRBD2 (6 bases). Germline V gene data show CDR1 as SQVTM and CDR2 as ANQGSEA. This CDR3 comprises 14 residues. Trimming removed 4 bases at V and 0 bases at J, with 11 bases between. CDR3 bases: TGCAGCGTTGTCGCGGGATCTAGCACAGATACGCAGTATTTT. Encoded protein: CSVVAGSSTDTQYF.

V usage is TRBV27 and J usage is TRBJ1-1; 7 positions match TRBD1. CDR1 MNHEY and CDR2 SMNVEV come from the germline V gene (reference sequence). V dropped 6 bases and J dropped 3; count of bases not matched to a gene: 10. The CDR3 length is 15 residues. CDR3 coding DNA: TGTGCCAGCAGGCTTAGCCCGACAGGGTACACTGAAGCTTTCTTT. Amino acids: CASRLSPTGYTEAFF.

The genes are TRBV29-1 and TRBJ2-7; TRBD1 is a possible D gene (6 bases). CDR3 length: 12 amino acids. V lost 3 bases, J lost 6 bases, and 12 bases lay in between. The germline gives CDR1 SQVTM, CDR2 ANQGSEA. The CDR3 protein is CSVDFQGSEQYF. CDR3 DNA: TGCAGCGTTGATTTCCAGGGGAGCGAGCAGTACTTC.

The V gene is TRBV6-1, the J gene TRBJ2-7, with a possible D match to TRBD2 (6 bases). Germline CDR1 is MNHNS and CDR2 is SASEGT. This CDR3 is 16 amino acids long. Trimming removed 1 base at V and 3 bases at J, with 16 bases between. The CDR3 loop is CASSEGPLASLYEQYF. The CDR3 DNA reads TGTGCCAGCAGTGAAGGGCCTCTAGCGTCCCTCTACGAGCAGTACTTC.

The chain employs TRBV7-3 and TRBJ2-3; D is ambiguous. CDR3 length equals 14 residues. V lost 1 base and J 3 bases, leaving 8 bases between the germline ends. Germline V CDR1 and CDR2: SGHTA, FQGTGA. The CDR3 here is CASSLIPGTDTQYF. The CDR3 bases are TGTGCCAGCAGCTTAATTCCAGGAACAGATACGCAGTATTTT.